This is a list of T cell receptor beta chains from one sample in a study of cytomegalovirus exposure and HLA in healthy donors. Profiling relied on immunoSEQ multiplex PCR, and the TCRdb table lists in-frame clones only, not all of them. This table has more than 80,000 clones, about 79% appearing once. Sequencing was performed on PBMCs. Receptors were obtained from a man between 18 and 35 years old in good health and CMV-seropositive. Both conserved end residues are part of each CDR3. Fields, in order: clone size, J gene, D gene, V gene, CDR3 protein, CDR3 DNA. The D gene is left open where the match is weak. A clone size is listed for some rows: how often the clone was seen (once, few, many), or a class if it is expanded.

>once|TRBJ2-2|-|TRBV7-9
CASSLQRNTGELFF
TGTGCCAGCAGCCTTCAGCGGAATACCGGGGAGCTGTTTTTT
>-|TRBJ2-1|TRBD2|TRBV6-4
CASSDGLAGVNEQFF
TGTGCCAGCAGTGATGGACTAGCGGGAGTTAATGAGCAGTTCTTC
>-|TRBJ2-5|TRBD2|TRBV5-1
CASSLSGRAVAETQYF
TGCGCCAGCAGCTTAAGCGGGAGGGCCGTGGCGGAGACCCAGTACTTC
>-|TRBJ2-1|TRBD2|TRBV7-7
CASSPGLAGGNEQFF
TGTGCTAGCAGCCCCGGGCTAGCGGGAGGCAATGAGCAGTTCTTC
>few|TRBJ1-6|TRBD1|TRBV5-1
CASSLGTGASLGSPLHF
TGCGCCAGCAGCCTAGGGACAGGTGCCTCCTTGGGGTCACCCCTCCACTTT
>-|TRBJ1-1|-|TRBV7-6
CASSTGSNTEAFF
TGTGCCAGCAGCACGGGAAGTAATACTGAAGCTTTCTTT
>-|TRBJ2-1|-|TRBV7-3
CASSLETSLSEQFF
TGTGCCAGCAGCTTGGAAACTAGTTTAAGCGAGCAGTTCTTC
>-|TRBJ2-7|-|TRBV6-5
CASSLRDTLYEQYF
TGTGCCAGCAGTTTAAGGGACACTCTCTACGAGCAGTACTTC
>-|TRBJ1-1|TRBD1|TRBV18
CASSAGQILNTEAFF
TGTGCCAGCTCAGCGGGACAGATTCTGAACACTGAAGCTTTCTTT
>-|TRBJ2-1|-|TRBV6-1
CASSALVAGTYNEQFF
TGTGCCAGCAGTGCCCTGGTGGCCGGGACCTACAATGAGCAGTTCTTC
>-|TRBJ2-1|TRBD2|TRBV2
CASSGGGATTLPLYNEQFF
TGTGCCAGCAGTGGCGGGGGGGCCACGACCCTCCCTCTCTACAATGAGCAGTTCTTC
>-|TRBJ1-2|-|TRBV7-9
CASSSSPTGGTPYTF
TGTGCCAGCAGCTCCTCCCCGACAGGCGGCACCCCCTACACCTTC
>-|TRBJ1-1|TRBD1|TRBV29-1
CSGTGTIQGEAFF
TGCAGCGGGACAGGGACCATTCAGGGGGAAGCTTTCTTT
>-|TRBJ2-5|-|TRBV27
CASSFRGETQYF
TGTGCCAGCAGTTTCAGGGGAGAGACCCAGTACTTC
>-|TRBJ2-7|TRBD1|TRBV27
CASSPGQGPYEQYF
TGTGCCAGCAGTCCTGGACAGGGGCCCTACGAGCAGTACTTC
>-|TRBJ2-7|-|TRBV6-1
CASSEASGLSYEQYF
TGTGCCAGCAGTGAAGCCTCCGGACTCTCCTACGAGCAGTACTTC
>-|TRBJ2-5|TRBD2|TRBV5-1
CASSSGGLAGGSGETQYF
TGCGCCAGCAGCTCCGGAGGTCTAGCGGGAGGATCGGGTGAGACCCAGTACTTC
>-|TRBJ2-1|-|TRBV5-1
CASRGQGGYNEQFF
TGCGCCAGCAGGGGCCAGGGTGGATACAATGAGCAGTTCTTC
>-|TRBJ2-7|TRBD2|TRBV6-5
CASMLAGNYEQYF
TGTGCCAGCATGCTAGCGGGGAACTACGAGCAGTACTTC
>few|TRBJ2-5|TRBD2|TRBV29-1
CSVGLAGGETQYF
TGCAGCGTCGGACTAGCGGGAGGGGAGACCCAGTACTTC
>-|TRBJ1-1|TRBD1|TRBV7-2
CASSTRQGNTEAFF
TGTGCCAGCAGCACTCGACAGGGGAACACTGAAGCTTTCTTT
>-|TRBJ2-7|-|TRBV28
CASSPRSLPTYEQYF
TGTGCCAGCAGTCCGAGGAGCCTCCCTACCTACGAGCAGTACTTC
>once|TRBJ1-5|-|TRBV4-1
CASSQEGGGPNQPQHF
TGCGCCAGCAGCCAAGAAGGTGGAGGGCCCAATCAGCCCCAGCATTTT
>-|TRBJ1-3|-|TRBV2
CASERGRVAGNTIYF
TGTGCCAGCGAGAGAGGGCGCGTCGCTGGAAACACCATATATTTT
>-|TRBJ2-7|TRBD2|TRBV5-6
CASSLTSGTYEQYF
TGTGCCAGCAGCTTGACTAGCGGGACCTACGAGCAGTACTTC
>-|TRBJ1-5|-|TRBV10-2
CASSESGQPQHF
TGCGCCAGCAGTGAGAGCGGGCAGCCCCAGCATTTT
>few|TRBJ2-2|-|TRBV7-3
CASSLLTGELFF
TGTGCCAGCAGCTTACTCACCGGGGAGCTGTTTTTT
>few|TRBJ2-7|TRBD1|TRBV9
CASSVGQGTREQYF
TGTGCCAGCAGCGTAGGACAGGGAACGCGGGAGCAGTACTTC
>-|TRBJ2-2|TRBD2|TRBV12-5
CASGPGGFGAGELFF
TGTGCTAGTGGTCCCGGGGGGTTCGGGGCCGGGGAGCTGTTTTTT
>-|TRBJ2-1|-|TRBV20-1
CRQGFSNEQFF
TGCAGGCAGGGTTTCAGCAATGAGCAGTTCTTC
>-|TRBJ1-5|-|TRBV27
CASSSTTLSNQPQHF
TGTGCCAGCAGCTCCACAACCCTTAGCAATCAGCCCCAGCATTTT
>-|TRBJ2-1|-|TRBV25-1
CASSEWGGFYNEQFF
TGTGCCAGCAGTGAATGGGGAGGATTTTACAATGAGCAGTTCTTC
>-|TRBJ1-5|TRBD1|TRBV10-3
CAISPGGDNQPQHF
TGTGCCATCAGCCCAGGGGGAGACAATCAGCCCCAGCATTTT
>-|TRBJ2-5|-|TRBV13
CASSQEAGRETQYF
TGTGCCAGCAGCCAGGAGGCGGGGAGGGAGACCCAGTACTTC
>-|TRBJ2-5|-|TRBV29-1
CSVGLDQGRETQYF
TGCAGCGTTGGGTTGGACCAAGGGAGGGAGACCCAGTACTTC
>-|TRBJ2-7|-|TRBV5-6
CASSLGGNSYEQYF
TGTGCCAGCAGCTTGGGCGGTAATTCCTACGAGCAGTACTTC
>-|TRBJ1-3|TRBD1|TRBV29-1
CSVEDLGQGYTIYF
TGCAGCGTTGAAGATCTCGGACAGGGGTACACCATATATTTT
>-|TRBJ1-4|TRBD1|TRBV4-1
CASSFRQGEKLFF
TGCGCCAGCAGCTTCAGACAGGGGGAAAAACTGTTTTTT
>-|TRBJ2-3|-|TRBV28
CASSLTGVSTDTQYF
TGTGCCAGCAGTTTGACGGGAGTGAGCACAGATACGCAGTATTTT
>-|TRBJ2-5|-|TRBV7-6
CASSSPSLGETQYF
TGTGCCAGCAGCTCCCCGTCTCTGGGCGAGACCCAGTACTTC
>-|TRBJ2-7|TRBD1|TRBV20-1
CSALQGAEQYF
TGCAGTGCCCTGCAGGGGGCCGAGCAGTACTTC
>-|TRBJ2-2|-|TRBV10-3
CAITGSRNTGELFF
TGTGCCATCACTGGCTCTCGGAACACCGGGGAGCTGTTTTTT
>-|TRBJ1-5|-|TRBV6-1
CASTEGGGLGQPQHF
TGTGCCAGCACCGAAGGGGGGGGGCTAGGACAGCCCCAGCATTTT
>-|TRBJ1-2|-|TRBV5-6
CASSLTNYGYTF
TGTGCCAGCAGCTTAACAAACTATGGCTACACCTTC
>-|TRBJ2-1|TRBD2|TRBV14
CASSSWASGRYNEQFF
TGTGCCAGCAGCTCCTGGGCTAGCGGGAGGTACAATGAGCAGTTCTTC
>-|TRBJ1-1|-|TRBV11-2
CASSLDLPSYNTEAFF
TGTGCCAGCAGCTTAGATCTGCCGTCCTATAACACTGAAGCTTTCTTT
>-|TRBJ2-1|-|TRBV15
CATSSTGSEQFF
TGTGCCACCAGCAGCACAGGGTCTGAGCAGTTCTTC
>-|TRBJ2-7|-|TRBV29-1
CSMTTGTYEQYF
TGCAGCATGACGACAGGAACCTACGAGCAGTACTTC
>-|TRBJ2-1|TRBD1|TRBV4-2
CASSLYPGTGDEQFF
TGTGCCAGCAGCCTTTACCCCGGGACAGGGGATGAGCAGTTCTTC
>-|TRBJ2-5|TRBD1|TRBV6-5
CASRDRTETQYF
TGTGCCAGCAGGGACAGGACGGAGACCCAGTACTTC
>-|TRBJ2-7|-|TRBV5-6
CASSLVGVRDEQYF
TGTGCCAGCAGCTTGGTAGGGGTGCGCGACGAGCAGTACTTC
>-|TRBJ2-7|TRBD2|TRBV6-1
CASSEPGLAAYEQYF
TGTGCCAGCAGTGAGCCCGGACTAGCGGCCTACGAGCAGTACTTC
>once|TRBJ1-2|TRBD1|TRBV4-1
CASSQVPDRGHGYTF
TGCGCCAGCAGCCAAGTACCGGACAGGGGGCATGGCTACACCTTC
>-|TRBJ1-3|TRBD1|TRBV29-1
CSVIQGSGNTIYF
TGCAGCGTTATACAGGGGTCTGGAAACACCATATATTTT
>-|TRBJ1-1|-|TRBV9
CASSVASNTEAFF
TGTGCCAGCAGCGTAGCCTCGAACACTGAAGCTTTCTTT
>-|TRBJ2-5|-|TRBV5-4
CASSFEGGTYQETQYF
TGTGCCAGCAGCTTCGAGGGCGGAACCTACCAAGAGACCCAGTACTTC
>-|TRBJ2-2|TRBD2|TRBV9
CASSVSGSDTGELFF
TGTGCCAGCAGCGTGAGCGGGAGCGACACCGGGGAGCTGTTTTTT
>-|TRBJ2-7|TRBD2|TRBV19
CASSSGLAGRYEQYF
TGTGCCAGTAGTTCCGGACTAGCGGGGCGCTACGAGCAGTACTTC
>-|TRBJ2-1|TRBD2|TRBV4-1
CASTSYGLAPNEQFF
TGCGCCAGCACCTCTTACGGACTAGCCCCGAATGAGCAGTTCTTC
>-|TRBJ1-5|-|TRBV10-3
CAISESLQGSNNQPQHF
TGTGCCATCAGTGAGTCTTTGCAGGGTAGTAACAATCAGCCCCAGCATTTT